The clone carrying this T cell receptor beta chain came up a few times. The antigen remains undetermined. TCRdb redid the calling of the 5' RACE reads with MiXCR, one entry per CDR3 protein. The sample includes roughly 500,000 distinct CDR3 sequences, roughly 20% of them seen just once. This record belongs to a study of T-cell memory formation after mild COVID-19. Study findings and constraints: Some clones that responded turned up in pre-infection memory, which suggests that cross-reactive memory joined in. CD4+ clones that contracted lay mainly in CM and EM; CD8+ ones lay in EMRA. Later expanders leaned CD4+, whereas day 15 to 85 contracting clones were balanced CD4/CD8.

V was pared by 2 bases and J by 7 bases, with 1 base of the junction left unmatched. There are 14 residues in the CDR3. Germline values: CDR1 LGHDT, CDR2 YNNKEL (reference sequence). The chain combines TRBV3-1 with TRBJ1-6; TRBD1 matches 8 bases. Sequencing input: PBMCs or a T cell subset sorted from them (not recorded which). The source is an adult woman who had mild COVID-19 (a few samples of this study predate the infection). Cell type and time point are not known. The CDR3: CASSQRTGNSPLHF. Written as DNA, the CDR3 is TGTGCCAGCAGCCAACGGACAGGGAATTCACCCCTCCACTTT.